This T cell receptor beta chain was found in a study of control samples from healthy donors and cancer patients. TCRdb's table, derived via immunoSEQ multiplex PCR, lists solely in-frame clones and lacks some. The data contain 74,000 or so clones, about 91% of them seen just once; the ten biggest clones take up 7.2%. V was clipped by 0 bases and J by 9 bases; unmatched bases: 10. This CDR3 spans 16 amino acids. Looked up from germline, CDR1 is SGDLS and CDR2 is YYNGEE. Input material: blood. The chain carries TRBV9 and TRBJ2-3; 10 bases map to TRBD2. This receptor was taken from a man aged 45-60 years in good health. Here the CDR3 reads CASSVVSGGTPGTQYF. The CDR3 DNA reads TGTGCCAGCAGCGTAGTTAGCGGGGGGACCCCGGGGACGCAGTATTTT.